These T cell receptor beta chains were read from a single sample in a study of shared clonotypes between healthy human individuals. Produced via immunoSEQ multiplex PCR; TCRdb's table is partial and in-frame only. The data show about 600,000 clones, 97% seen once. Sequences were obtained from naive CD4+ T cells sorted from blood. These receptors came from a woman younger than 45 in good health. Both conserved end residues are part of each CDR3. The D gene is left open where the match is weak. Some rows have no size entry. The others give once, few or many, or a class for an expanded clone.

D	V	size	length	J	DNA	CDR3
.	TRBV28	once	14	TRBJ2-3	TGTGCCAGCAGCTTCGGAGGGGGCACAGATACGCAGTATTTT	CASSFGGGTDTQYF
TRBD2	TRBV28	.	16	TRBJ2-2	TGTGCCAGCAACTTCCCTAGCGGATCGAACACCGGGGAGCTGTTTTTT	CASNFPSGSNTGELFF
.	TRBV27	.	14	TRBJ2-3	TGTGCCAGCAGGATGGACTGGGGGACAGATACGCAGTATTTT	CASRMDWGTDTQYF
TRBD1	TRBV27	once	15	TRBJ2-7	TGTGCCAGCAGTTTAACCCGGACAGGGGCCTACGAGCAGTACTTC	CASSLTRTGAYEQYF
TRBD2	TRBV28	.	17	TRBJ2-3	TGTGCCAGCAGTGAGAGAGGGAGGGGAAGGTCCACAGATACGCAGTATTTT	CASSERGRGRSTDTQYF
.	TRBV2	.	13	TRBJ2-5	TGTGCCAGCAGTGTGGGGGAGGTAGTGTCCCAGTACTTC	CASSVGEVVSQYF
.	TRBV6-6	.	14	TRBJ1-3	TGTGCCAGCAGCCAAACAGAGGCTGGAAACACCATATATTTT	CASSQTEAGNTIYF
TRBD1	TRBV11-2	.	14	TRBJ1-5	TGTGCCAGCAGCCAGACAGGGTGGAATCAGCCCCAGCATTTT	CASSQTGWNQPQHF
TRBD2	TRBV6-5	.	15	TRBJ2-1	TGTGCCAGCAGTTACGCTAGCGGGAGAGGCAATGAGCAGTTCTTC	CASSYASGRGNEQFF
.	TRBV27	.	14	TRBJ2-1	TGTGCCAGCAGCCGACTAAGCTCCTACAATGAGCAGTTCTTC	CASSRLSSYNEQFF
TRBD1	TRBV18	.	18	TRBJ2-6	TGTGCCAGCTCACCACGAGGACAGGGCCACTCTGGGGCCAACGTCCTGACTTTC	CASSPRGQGHSGANVLTF
.	TRBV10-3	.	13	TRBJ2-1	TGTGCCATCAGTGACAGTCGGGACAATGAGCAGTTCTTC	CAISDSRDNEQFF
.	TRBV27	.	15	TRBJ2-3	TGTGCCAGCAGTTTTAGGATGCCCACAACGGATACGCAGTATTTT	CASSFRMPTTDTQYF
.	TRBV9	.	14	TRBJ2-5	TGTGCCAGCAGCCCCCGTAGTAGCGGAGAGACCCAGTACTTC	CASSPRSSGETQYF
.	TRBV28	once	14	TRBJ2-7	TGTGCCAGCAGCTCCCCGCAGGGGCCATACGAGCAGTACTTC	CASSSPQGPYEQYF
TRBD2	TRBV10-2	.	13	TRBJ2-3	TGCGCCAGCAGTCTAGCGGGAGAAGATACGCAGTATTTT	CASSLAGEDTQYF
.	TRBV2	few	11	TRBJ1-2	TGTGCCAGCATCCTGAGACCTAGCTACACCTTC	CASILRPSYTF
.	TRBV7-9	.	14	TRBJ2-5	TGTGCCAGCAGCCAACGGACAGTCCAAGAGACCCAGTACTTC	CASSQRTVQETQYF
TRBD1	TRBV5-6	.	15	TRBJ1-5	TGTGCCAGCAGCTTCGCACAGGGGCATGATCAGCCCCAGCATTTT	CASSFAQGHDQPQHF
TRBD2	TRBV5-5	.	14	TRBJ2-1	TGTGCCAGCAGCTTGGTGGCGGGAGGGAATGAGCAGTTCTTC	CASSLVAGGNEQFF
.	TRBV4-1	once	13	TRBJ2-5	TGCGCCAGCAGCCAAGGACAGCAAGAGACCCAGTACTTC	CASSQGQQETQYF
.	TRBV6-1	once	16	TRBJ2-1	TGTGCCAGCAGTGACCACTCGGGCCAATCCTACAATGAGCAGTTCTTC	CASSDHSGQSYNEQFF
TRBD2	TRBV9	.	16	TRBJ2-3	TGTGCCAGCAGTGTAGAGGCTAGCGGGGGCCCAGATACGCAGTATTTT	CASSVEASGGPDTQYF
.	TRBV28	.	12	TRBJ2-7	TGTGCCAGCAGGAAGGTTTCGGGCGAGCAGTACTTC	CASRKVSGEQYF
.	TRBV2	.	12	TRBJ2-3	TGTGCCAACGAAGGCTTAGTCGATACGCAGTATTTT	CANEGLVDTQYF
.	TRBV14	once	14	TRBJ2-3	TGTGCCAGCAGTTCCGGGGGAAGCACAGATACGCAGTATTTT	CASSSGGSTDTQYF
TRBD1	TRBV2	.	15	TRBJ2-3	TGTGCCAGCAGTTTAAGGGGGACAGGAACCGATACGCAGTATTTT	CASSLRGTGTDTQYF
.	TRBV19	.	15	TRBJ2-1	TGTGCCAGTAGCCGAACCGGAAAATTATCCAATGAGCAGTTCTTC	CASSRTGKLSNEQFF
.	TRBV5-1	.	14	TRBJ1-4	TGCGCCAGCAGCCCGGACGGACCTAATGAAAAACTGTTTTTT	CASSPDGPNEKLFF
TRBD2	TRBV19	.	15	TRBJ2-5	TGTGCCAGTAGCCCTAGGACTAGCGGGAAAGAGACCCAGTACTTC	CASSPRTSGKETQYF
.	TRBV27	.	12	TRBJ1-5	TGTGCCAGCAGTGGGACCTTCGGGCCCCAGCATTTT	CASSGTFGPQHF
.	TRBV7-2	.	12	TRBJ1-2	TGTGCCAGCAGCTTAAATGTCTATGGCTACACCTTC	CASSLNVYGYTF
TRBD1	TRBV2	.	14	TRBJ1-5	TGTGCCAGCAGCGGGACAGTAACTAATCAGCCCCAGCATTTT	CASSGTVTNQPQHF
.	TRBV7-9	.	14	TRBJ1-5	TGTGCCAGCAGCCCCCGGTTGGAAAATCAGCCCCAGCATTTT	CASSPRLENQPQHF
.	TRBV28	once	14	TRBJ2-3	TGTGCCAGCAGCCTAGGGTCCCCCCCAGATACGCAGTATTTT	CASSLGSPPDTQYF
TRBD2	TRBV28	.	13	TRBJ2-1	TGTGCCAGCAGGGGACTAGCGTACAATGAGCAGTTCTTC	CASRGLAYNEQFF
.	TRBV5-1	.	16	TRBJ2-2	TGCGCCAGCAGCCCCGTTCCAGGGGCTGACACCGGGGAGCTGTTTTTT	CASSPVPGADTGELFF
.	TRBV6-1	.	14	TRBJ2-7	TGTGCCAGCAAATACTCCGGGGATTCCTACGAGCAGTACTTC	CASKYSGDSYEQYF
.	TRBV2	few	11	TRBJ1-2	TGTGCCAGCAGGCCAGGGTACGGCTACACCTTC	CASRPGYGYTF
.	TRBV28	.	15	TRBJ2-2	TGTGCCAGCAGTTTAACAGGCATTCACACCGGGGAGCTGTTTTTT	CASSLTGIHTGELFF
.	TRBV28	.	14	TRBJ2-2	TGTGCCAGCAGTTTCCAGGGTCGGACCGGGGAGCTGTTTTTT	CASSFQGRTGELFF
.	TRBV2	.	15	TRBJ2-2	TGTGCCAGCAGTGAGGGGATCTCGAACACCGGGGAGCTGTTTTTT	CASSEGISNTGELFF
.	TRBV7-9	.	16	TRBJ2-5	TGTGCCAGCAGCCGGGGGCCAGGGGGTTTTCAAGAGACCCAGTACTTC	CASSRGPGGFQETQYF
.	TRBV29-1	.	14	TRBJ2-5	TGCAGCGTTGGTCTGCGGAGCAAGGCGGAGACCCAGTACTTC	CSVGLRSKAETQYF
.	TRBV27	.	14	TRBJ2-3	TGTGCCAGCAGTTTCCGGGTAAAAACAGATACGCAGTATTTT	CASSFRVKTDTQYF
.	TRBV6-5	.	14	TRBJ1-2	TGTGCCAGCCGAGACCCGGGTTTGTACTATGGCTACACCTTC	CASRDPGLYYGYTF
.	TRBV6-6	.	14	TRBJ2-6	TGTGCCAGCAGGACTGTCTCTGGGGCCAACGTCCTGACTTTC	CASRTVSGANVLTF
.	TRBV19	.	15	TRBJ2-7	TGTGCCAGTAGCCGGACACCCACTGGTCCCTACGAGCAGTACTTC	CASSRTPTGPYEQYF
TRBD2	TRBV9	.	15	TRBJ2-3	TGTGCCAGCTCGCCCGCGGGAGGGCACCTGGATACGCAGTATTTT	CASSPAGGHLDTQYF
TRBD2	TRBV4-2	.	15	TRBJ2-7	TGTGCCAGCAGGCCTGGGGGCGGGAGGGGGTACGAGCAGTACTTC	CASRPGGGRGYEQYF
.	TRBV29-1	once	13	TRBJ2-7	TGCAGCGTTGTAGGCAGGCACTCCTACGAGCAGTACTTC	CSVVGRHSYEQYF
.	TRBV30	.	12	TRBJ2-7	TGTGCCTGGAGCAACCCACAAGTATTGCAGTACTTC	CAWSNPQVLQYF
.	TRBV27	.	18	TRBJ1-2	TGTGCCAGCAGCCCGATTTTGTTTCAGGGAATAACTAACTATGGCTACACCTTC	CASSPILFQGITNYGYTF